A single sample gave rise to the 9 T cell receptor beta chains below, sequenced in a study of T cell responses to AZD1222 COVID-19 vaccine. TCRdb keeps only in-frame clones here, not all; method: immunoSEQ multiplex PCR. The data contain some 89,000 clones, roughly 87% of them singletons. The sequences come from peripheral blood, collected on day 0 of AZD1222 vaccination. Source of these receptors: an adult in good health.

The V gene is TRBV18, the J gene TRBJ1-6, with TRBD1 matching 12 bases. The CDR3 sequence is 15 residues long. Looked up from germline, CDR1 is KGHSH and CDR2 is LQKENI. V shed 3 bases and J 14 bases; nucleotides not matched to a gene: 8. This CDR3 reads CASSPSGTGGEALHF. In DNA, the CDR3 is TGTGCCAGCTCACCTTCGGGGACAGGGGGCGAGGCCCTCCACTTT.

For the CDR3, the DNA is TGTGCCAGCAGTCGACAGGTGGACTATGGCTACACCTTC. Translating gives CASSRQVDYGYTF. The chain joins TRBV2 to TRBJ1-2; D perhaps matches TRBD1 (6 bases). Germline V gene lookup returns CDR1 SNHLY and CDR2 FYNNEI. The CDR3 sequence is 13 residues long. V gave up 5 bases and J gave up 3 bases, with 10 bases separating them.

The chain carries TRBV27 and TRBJ2-5, with D possibly TRBD2 on 6 matching bases. Per germline, CDR1 MNHEY and CDR2 SMNVEV (reference sequence). This CDR3 region has 15 residues. The V gene lost 4 bases and the J gene lost 1 base, with 13 bases spanning the gap. The CDR3 here is CASSYSGLVQETQYF. In DNA form, the CDR3 reads TGTGCCAGCAGTTACTCGGGACTGGTCCAAGAGACCCAGTACTTC.

This clone was counted a single time. This chain joins TRBV5-8 and TRBJ1-6, with D unresolved. In germline, CDR1 is SGHTS, CDR2 YDEGEE. This CDR3 has 13 residues. V was cut by 4 bases and J by 10 bases, with 12 bases left in between. The CDR3 coding sequence is TGTGCCAGCAGCGGGTCACGTATGTCACCCCTCCACTTT. Translation gives CASSGSRMSPLHF. Supplemented by reference TRBV5-8 and TRBJ1-6, the full variable domain reads EAGVTQSPTHLIKTRGQQATLRCSPISGHTSVYWYQQALGLGLQFLLWYDEGEERNRGNFPPRFSGRQFPNYSSELNVNALELEDSALYLCASSGSRMSPLHFGNGTRLTVT.

This chain connects TRBV7-6 to TRBJ2-4; D possibly uses TRBD1 or TRBD2 (5 bases each). The germline CDR1 and CDR2 sequences are SGHVS and FNYEAQ. The CDR3 extends over 17 amino acids. Deletions cut 3 bases from V and 0 bases from J, with 15 bases between. The CDR3 is CASSFPFGTRAKNIQYF. The DNA of the CDR3 is TGTGCCAGCAGCTTCCCTTTCGGGACCAGAGCCAAAAACATTCAGTACTTC.

This chain joins TRBV12-2 and TRBJ1-6; TRBD1, as called in the table, went unchecked against the DNA. TRBV12-2 counts as a pseudogene. The CDR3 is 20 residues long. In nucleotides, the CDR3 is TGTGCAAGTCGCTCCAAACCCCCGCTCCGTTCAGGACAGGGAGGTTCACCCCTCCACTTT. This translates into CASRSKPPLRSGQGGSPLHF.

CDR3 amino acids: CASSLGGRASSGNTIYF. The DNA for the CDR3 is TGTGCCAGCAGCTTAGGTGGGCGGGCGAGCTCTGGAAACACCATATATTTT. J is TRBJ1-3 and V is TRBV7-9, with unresolved D. Germline-derived CDR1 and CDR2 are SEHNR and FQNEAQ (reference sequence). The CDR3 totals 17 residues. Trimming left V 1 base short and J 0 bases short, with 13 bases between.

This sequence joins TRBV10-2 and TRBJ2-7; TRBD1 matches at 9 bases. V dropped 6 bases and J dropped 0; count of bases not matched to a gene: 3. The length of the CDR3 is 14 residues. Germline values: CDR1 WSHSY, CDR2 SAAADI. CDR3 DNA sequence: TGCGCCAGCAGGGGGACAGGGAGCTCCTACGAGCAGTACTTC. Translating gives CASRGTGSSYEQYF.

V usage is TRBV28 and J usage is TRBJ1-5; weak D call: TRBD1 (6 bases). Between the trimmed V and J ends, which lost 7 bases and 5 bases, there was a span of 15 bases. The CDR3 is made up of 14 amino acids. CDR1 is MDHEN, CDR2 SYDVKM, per germline. The CDR3 spells CASKIGTPDQPQHF. CDR3 nucleotides: TGTGCCAGCAAGATCGGGACACCCGATCAGCCCCAGCATTTT.